The T cell receptor beta chain under discussion was sequenced for a study of T cells in Graves' hyperthyroidism and ophthalmopathy. There were TCR beta CDR3 regions amplified from RNA transcripts. The HTBI primer set served for first-round RT-PCR of the TCR CDR3. Each CDR3 protein is one row after TCRdb ran MiXCR on the multiplex PCR reads. The table shows around 600,000 distinct CDR3 sequences, with 11% to 15% occurring only once. The CDR3 is 17 residues long. V was clipped by 3 bases and J by 2 bases, with 22 bases between them. The germline V gene has CDR1 DFQATT and CDR2 SNEGSKA (reference sequence). Each diagnosis was grounded in clinical symptoms, serum thyroxine and TRAb, thyroid ultrasound, and orbital computed tomography. This clonotype came up many times.

The rearrangement joins TRBV20-1 to TRBJ2-5; a weak D match, TRBD2 (6 bases). This sequence originates from a woman aged 18-35 years with Graves' ophthalmopathy. The source material was blood. The DNA for the CDR3 is TGCAGTGCTAGCGGCCATGGGCGCGGGGTCAGTCAAGAGACCCAGTACTTC. This codes for CSASGHGRGVSQETQYF.